This T cell receptor beta chain was profiled in a study of T cells after yellow fever vaccination. The CDR3 is 17 amino acids. The trim removed 1 base at V and 5 bases at J, leaving 10 bases unmatched. Germline V lookup: CDR1 SGHTA, CDR2 FQGNSA. Using its own MiXCR run on the 5' RACE reads, TCRdb lists one record per CDR3 protein. The sample holds 350,000 to 450,000 distinct CDR3 sequences, about 17% seen once. The chain combines TRBV7-2 with TRBJ2-5; 10 positions match TRBD2. The source was PBMCs, collected before the yellow fever booster vaccination. This TCR derives from a man younger than 35 who received the YFV17D yellow fever vaccine. The CDR3, as DNA: TGTGCCAGCAGCTTAGGCCTCTTAGCGGGGGGTTGGGAGACCCAGTACTTC. Its translation is CASSLGLLAGGWETQYF.